This T cell receptor (beta chain) came from a study of blood T cell repertoires in COVID-19. Per the germline V gene, CDR1 is SEHNR and CDR2 is FQNEAQ (reference sequence). There are 16 residues in the CDR3. Trimming removed 4 bases at V and 4 bases at J, with 16 bases between. As handled by the study authors: Reference gene primer amplification yielded estimated nucleated cell counts. Sequenced by immunoSEQ multiplex PCR; TCRdb stores in-frame clones only, minus some. D and trimming come from the DNA, and the V and J calls and clone size come from that table. The sample includes 190,000 or so clones, around 90% seen only once; the top ten take around 2.7%.

The sequenced sample was peripheral blood. This TCR was recovered from a middle-aged man with active or convalescent COVID-19. This chain links TRBV7-9 with TRBJ2-2, with TRBD2 as a possible D gene (6 bases). The CDR3 sequence is CASSSRALARTGELFF. DNA of the CDR3: TGTGCCAGCAGCTCCCGGGCCCTAGCGCGCACCGGGGAGCTGTTTTTT.